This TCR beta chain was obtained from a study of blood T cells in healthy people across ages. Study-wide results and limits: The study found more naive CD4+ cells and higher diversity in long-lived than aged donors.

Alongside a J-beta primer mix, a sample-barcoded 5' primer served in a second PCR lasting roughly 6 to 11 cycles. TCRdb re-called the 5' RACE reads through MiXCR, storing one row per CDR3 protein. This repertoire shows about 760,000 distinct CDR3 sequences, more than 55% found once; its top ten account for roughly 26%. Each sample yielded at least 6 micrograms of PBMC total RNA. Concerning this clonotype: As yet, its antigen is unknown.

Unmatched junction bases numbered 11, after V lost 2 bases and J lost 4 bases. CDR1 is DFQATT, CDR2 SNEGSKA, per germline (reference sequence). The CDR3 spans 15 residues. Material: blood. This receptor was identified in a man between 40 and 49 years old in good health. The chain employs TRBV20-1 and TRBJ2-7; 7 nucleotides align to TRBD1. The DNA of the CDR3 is TGCAGTGCTAGATACCGGGACAGAACGAATTACGAGCAGTACTTC. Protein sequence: CSARYRDRTNYEQYF.